What follows are 32 T cell receptor beta chains derived from one specimen sequenced in a study of beta chain features in type 1 diabetes. Overall study findings and caveats: Among all four CD4+ subsets, Type 1 diabetes patients had TCRB CDR3s that were moderately but significantly shorter.

Their antigen targets remain unknown. As every portion of the isolated RNA was reverse transcribed, the sequencing read expressed TCRB transcripts. Sequencing used immunoSEQ multiplex PCR; TCRdb keeps in-frame clones, though not all of them. This sample yields 500,000 to 650,000 clones, of which approximately 13% are seen a single time; more than 0.1% belongs to the top ten. Sequenced: naive CD4+ T cells from blood. The receptors were sampled from a man aged 25 to 40 with type 1 diabetes.

The rearrangement joins TRBV5-1 to TRBJ2-1; 14 nucleotides align to TRBD2. Germline trimming cut 2 bases from V and 8 bases from J; bases unmatched to any gene: 9. CDR1 SGHRS and CDR2 YFSETQ come from the germline V gene. This CDR3 has 17 residues. CDR3 in DNA: TGCGCCAGCAGCTTACAGACTAGCGGGGGGGCTCCCCATGAGCAGTTCTTC. This encodes CASSLQTSGGAPHEQFF. Combining the CDR3 with reference TRBV5-1 and TRBJ2-1 gives the whole variable domain KAGVTQTPRYLIKTRGQQVTLSCSPISGHRSVSWYQQTPGQGLQFLFEYFSETQRNKGNFPGRFSGRQFSNSRSEMNVSTLELGDSALYLCASSLQTSGGAPHEQFFGPGTRLTVL.

This clone was counted between two and nine times. V gene TRBV5-6 combines with J gene TRBJ2-5, with D tentatively TRBD1 (6 bases). CDR3 length: 14 residues. Trimming shortened V by 5 bases and J by 2 bases, and 13 bases separated the two germline ends. Looked up from germline, CDR1 is SGHDT and CDR2 is YYEEEE. The chain's CDR3 is CASSLWTVQETQYF. Written as DNA, the CDR3 is TGTGCCAGCAGTTTGTGGACAGTACAAGAGACCCAGTACTTC. Drawing the rest from reference TRBV5-6 and TRBJ2-5, the complete variable domain is DAGVTQSPTHLIKTRGQQVTLRCSPKSGHDTVSWYQQALGQGPQFIFQYYEEEERQRGNFPDRFSGHQFPNYSSELNVNALLLGDSALYLCASSLWTVQETQYFGPGTRLLVL.

A few counts support this clone. V and J are TRBV29-1 and TRBJ1-4, with unresolved D. V dropped 4 bases and J dropped 6 bases, with 6 bases sitting between them. This CDR3 region has 11 residues. Germline CDR1 and CDR2: SQVTM and ANQGSEA. CDR3 DNA sequence: TGCAGCGTTGCCGCCTATGAAAAACTGTTTTTT. Protein sequence: CSVAAYEKLFF. The full variable domain, its missing parts supplied by reference TRBV29-1 and TRBJ1-4, is SAVISQKPSRDICQRGTSLTIQCQVDSQVTMMFWYRQQPGQSLTLIATANQGSEATYESGFVIDKFPISRPNLTFSTLTVSNMSPEDSSIYLCSVAAYEKLFFGSGTQLSVL.

The chain employs TRBV7-2 and TRBJ1-1, with D possibly matching TRBD1 (5 bases). With 7 bases removed from V and 1 base from J, the gap between germline ends came to 13 bases. The CDR3 sequence is 14 residues long. Germline V gene data show CDR1 as SGHTA and CDR2 as FQGNSA. The CDR3 spells CASKNRGANTEAFF. The DNA of the CDR3 is TGTGCCAGCAAAAATAGGGGTGCGAACACTGAAGCTTTCTTT.

The table lists this clone with a few counts. This CDR3 is CASSSQGRAETQYF. DNA for the CDR3: TGTGCCAGCAGCTCTCAAGGCAGGGCCGAGACCCAGTACTTC. V is TRBV7-2 and J is TRBJ2-5; tentative D call: TRBD1 (5 bases). The CDR3 consists of 14 residues. CDR1 is SGHTA and CDR2 is FQGNSA in the germline V gene. V was pared by 4 bases and J by 5 bases, with 14 bases between.

This clone was found a few times. The chain joins TRBV19 to TRBJ2-4; perhaps TRBD1 as D (6 bases). The CDR3 is 12 residues long. CDR1 is LNHDA and CDR2 is SQIVND in the germline V gene (reference sequence). V lost 3 bases, J lost 10 bases, and 10 bases lay in between. CDR3 region: CASSIAQGIQYF. In DNA, the CDR3 is TGTGCCAGTAGTATTGCCCAGGGGATTCAGTACTTC.

The chain joins TRBV7-2 to TRBJ1-1; no clear D gene. Per germline, CDR1 SGHTA and CDR2 FQGNSA. This CDR3 contains 15 residues. V lost 1 base and J 1 base, leaving 10 bases between the germline ends. This CDR3 reads CASSLVRATNTEAFF. CDR3 DNA: TGTGCCAGCAGCTTAGTTCGGGCCACGAACACTGAAGCTTTCTTT.

Concerning this clone: Other DNA sequences within the sample encode an identical CDR3. The V gene is TRBV4-3, the J gene TRBJ2-5, with D possibly being TRBD2 (6 bases). This CDR3 comprises 14 residues. Germline V gene sequence: CDR1 LGHNA, CDR2 YSLEER. Trimming cost V 3 bases and J 3 bases, with 11 bases left between them. The CDR3 DNA reads as TGCGCCAGCAGCCAGGAGGGGCGCGAAGAGACCCAGTACTTC. Protein: CASSQEGREETQYF.

This clone was counted between two and nine times. One end of the junction does not line up with germline, which may come from a read error. Other DNA sequences in this specimen translate into the identical CDR3. The V call is TRBV29-1, the J call TRBJ1-5; TRBD1 aligns across 11 bases. The germline CDR1 and CDR2 sequences are SQVTM and ANQGSEA. CDR3 length equals 13 residues. In DNA form, the CDR3 reads TGCAGCGTCTGGACAGGGGGCAACCAGCCCCAGCATTTT. Its translation: CSVWTGGNQPQHF.

This clone was seen only a few times. The rearrangement uses TRBV28 and TRBJ2-7, with a weak D call TRBD1 (6 bases). The CDR3 is 11 amino acids. Between the trimmed V and J ends, which lost 8 bases and 6 bases, there was a span of 11 bases. Germline lookup yields CDR1 MDHEN and CDR2 SYDVKM. CDR3 loop: CASLRGPEQYF. CDR3 coding DNA: TGTGCCAGCCTCAGGGGTCCCGAGCAGTACTTC.

This sequence joins TRBV7-9 and TRBJ1-5; D remains unclear. Trimming took 1 base from V and 0 from J, leaving 7 bases between them. CDR3 size: 15 residues. Looked up from germline, CDR1 is SEHNR and CDR2 is FQNEAQ (reference sequence). The DNA of the CDR3 is TGTGCCAGCAGCTTAGGCACTTATAGCAATCAGCCCCAGCATTTT. It translates to CASSLGTYSNQPQHF.

V gene TRBV7-9 combines with J gene TRBJ2-3; D may correspond to TRBD1 or TRBD2 (5 bases each). Germline CDR1 SEHNR, CDR2 FQNEAQ (reference sequence). The CDR3 consists of 16 residues. V was clipped by 1 base and J by 2 bases, with 13 bases between them. CDR3 in DNA: TGTGCCAGCAGCTTAGGGGCCGGGACGGCCACAGATACGCAGTATTTT. Its protein product is CASSLGAGTATDTQYF.

The chain uses TRBV28 and TRBJ2-1; 9 bases align to TRBD1. The CDR3 spans 17 residues. V shed 5 bases and J 3 bases; nucleotides not matched to a gene: 11. Germline V gene sequence: CDR1 MDHEN, CDR2 SYDVKM. CDR3 DNA: TGTGCCAGCAGTAAGGGACAGGGTATTAATAGCTACAATGAGCAGTTCTTC. Its translation is CASSKGQGINSYNEQFF.

This clone was counted a few times. This chain links TRBV7-8 with TRBJ2-5, with TRBD2 as a possible D gene (5 bases). Germline values: CDR1 SGHVS, CDR2 FQNEAQ. Trimming took 6 bases from V and 5 from J, leaving 13 bases between them. CDR3 length: 13 residues. CDR3 in DNA: TGTGCCAGCAGACTTTACGGGATGGAGACCCAGTACTTC. Residues: CASRLYGMETQYF.

The chain links TRBV6-5 to TRBJ2-5; 7 bases agree with TRBD2. The length of the CDR3 is 15 residues. Per the germline V gene, CDR1 is MNHEY and CDR2 is SVGAGI. V was clipped by 6 bases and J by 4 bases; unmatched bases: 11. The CDR3 loop reads CASRSGTIFSETQYF. For the CDR3, the DNA is TGTGCCAGCAGATCCGGGACTATATTTTCAGAGACCCAGTACTTC.

This rearrangement joins TRBV14 to TRBJ1-4; D call uncertain. The V gene's germline CDR1 is SGHDN and CDR2 FVKESK. The CDR3 is 14 amino acids. The V end was cut by 1 base, the J end by 12 bases, with 15 bases between. DNA of the CDR3: TGTGCCAGCAGCCAAGTTGGAGGGAGATTGGAACTGTTTTTT. The encoded protein is CASSQVGGRLELFF.

This clone has more than one count but fewer than ten. The chain combines TRBV19 with TRBJ2-5; TRBD1 matches 9 bases. The CDR3 loop spans 16 amino acids. Trimming cost V 4 bases and J 2 bases; bases outside gene matches: 8. The V gene's germline CDR1 is LNHDA and CDR2 SQIVND (reference sequence). This CDR3 reads CASSKGQGNPQETQYF. As DNA, the CDR3 is TGTGCCAGTAGTAAGGGACAGGGAAACCCTCAAGAGACCCAGTACTTC.

The chain is built from TRBV29-1 and TRBJ1-2; D ambiguous. The CDR3 has 15 residues. The germline CDR1 and CDR2 sequences are SQVTM and ANQGSEA. V lost 7 bases, J lost 1 base, and 19 bases lay in between. CDR3 sequence (DNA): TGCAGCGCGTCCAGGATCCCAGTACTTAACTATGGCTACACCTTC. Encoded protein: CSASRIPVLNYGYTF.

The genes are TRBV29-1 and TRBJ1-2; possible D gene TRBD1, 5 bases. The CDR3 is made up of 13 amino acids. Trimming took off 6 bases at V and 4 bases at J, with 15 bases between the two ends. From germline, CDR1 is SQVTM and CDR2 ANQGSEA. The CDR3, as DNA: TGCAGCGTCACCAGGGAAGTAGGCTATGGCTACACCTTC. The encoded protein is CSVTREVGYGYTF.

This clone was seen only a few times. The V call is TRBV28, the J call TRBJ2-7; TRBD1 agrees at 9 bases. This CDR3 has 13 residues. V lost 10 bases to trimming and J lost 3 bases; unmatched junction nucleotides: 7. Germline values: CDR1 MDHEN, CDR2 SYDVKM. The CDR3 DNA sequence: TGTGCCACCCAGCCGGGACAGGGCTACGAGCAGTACTTC. Its protein is CATQPGQGYEQYF.

The CDR3 sequence: CASSSRGQTYGYTF. The CDR3 region has the DNA TGCGCCAGCAGCTCGAGGGGACAGACCTATGGCTACACCTTC. This chain connects TRBV5-1 to TRBJ1-2, with 7 bases that match TRBD1. Trimming removed 3 bases from V and 4 bases from J; junction bases left unmatched: 6. The CDR3 spans 14 residues. CDR1 is SGHRS, CDR2 YFSETQ, per germline.

V is TRBV7-9 and J is TRBJ1-6, with a tentative D call TRBD1 (5 bases). The CDR3 covers 15 residues. From germline, CDR1 is SEHNR and CDR2 FQNEAQ (reference sequence). The V and J ends lost 5 bases and 10 bases respectively, with 18 bases between them. For the CDR3, the DNA is TGTGCCAGCAGCCCTCGGGACCCGGGTAACTCACCCCTCCACTTT. This codes for CASSPRDPGNSPLHF.

This clone was observed a few times. The chain employs TRBV27 and TRBJ1-1; no clear D. Trimming took 3 bases from V and 9 from J, leaving 11 bases between them. The CDR3 length is 12 residues. From germline, CDR1 is MNHEY and CDR2 SMNVEV (reference sequence). CDR3 sequence: CASSFPEQKAFF. CDR3 DNA sequence: TGTGCCAGCAGTTTTCCAGAGCAAAAAGCTTTCTTT.

Only a few counts were recorded for this clone. This sequence joins TRBV5-1 and TRBJ2-7, with 7 nucleotides matching TRBD1. V dropped 6 bases and J dropped 2; count of bases not matched to a gene: 5. The germline V gene encodes CDR1 SGHRS and CDR2 YFSETQ. The CDR3 runs to 13 residues. The CDR3 loop reads CASTPGQAYEQYF. CDR3 bases: TGCGCCAGCACTCCCGGACAGGCCTACGAGCAGTACTTC.

The J gene is TRBJ2-1, the V gene TRBV7-2, with D unclear. The V end lost 5 bases, the J end lost 5 bases, and 7 bases lay between the germline ends. The germline V gene has CDR1 SGHTA and CDR2 FQGNSA. This CDR3 comprises 12 residues. CDR3 protein: CASSKTNNEQFF. The DNA of the CDR3 is TGTGCCAGCAGCAAGACGAACAATGAGCAGTTCTTC.

The chain uses TRBV29-1 and TRBJ2-7, with TRBD2 matching 13 bases. Germline CDR1 and CDR2: SQVTM and ANQGSEA. The CDR3 length is 17 residues. Trimming removed 4 bases from V and 7 bases from J; junction bases left unmatched: 16. In DNA, the CDR3 is TGCAGCGTTGTCCGTTGGTTGACTAGCGGGGGGCCCGGGGAGCAGTACTTC. Encoded protein: CSVVRWLTSGGPGEQYF.

The chain recombines TRBV11-2 with TRBJ1-1; no clear D gene. The CDR3 covers 17 residues. CDR1 and CDR2 from the germline V gene are SGHAT and FQNNGV. Trimming left V 0 bases short and J 10 bases short, with 24 bases between. This CDR3 is CASSLDLMATGTRGAFF. The CDR3 nucleotides read TGTGCCAGCAGCTTAGATCTAATGGCGACGGGAACTCGGGGAGCTTTCTTT.

This clone was seen a handful of times. The chain has TRBV27 and TRBJ2-1; TRBD1 might be the D (5 bases). Trimming removed 0 bases from V and 9 bases from J, with 15 bases in between. Germline CDR1 MNHEY, CDR2 SMNVEV (reference sequence). CDR3 length: 15 residues. CDR3 DNA sequence: TGTGCCAGCAGTTTATCCCCAGGGTACGGTGGTGAGCAGTTCTTC. Translated, it gives CASSLSPGYGGEQFF.

This clone was detected only a few times. This chain joins TRBV14 and TRBJ1-2, with 8 bases identical to TRBD1. The germline V gene encodes CDR1 SGHDN and CDR2 FVKESK. The CDR3 totals 12 residues. The junction had 4 bases not matched to a gene; V was cut back by 3 bases and J by 10 bases. Here the CDR3 reads CASSHSQGDYTF. CDR3 nucleotide sequence: TGTGCCAGCAGCCACTCACAGGGGGACTACACCTTC.

This clone was counted only a few times. The V call is TRBV12-5, the J call TRBJ2-1; 13 positions agree with TRBD2. Germline V CDR1 and CDR2: LGHNT, FRNRAP. J was trimmed by 7 bases and V by 6 bases; bases with no gene match: 6. The CDR3 has 15 amino acids. CDR3 residues: CASGIGTSGVNEQFF. The CDR3 DNA reads TGTGCTAGTGGAATCGGGACTAGCGGGGTTAATGAGCAGTTCTTC.

This clone was counted only a few times. The chain joins TRBV6-1 to TRBJ2-6; possible D gene TRBD1, 6 bases. Germline V gives CDR1 MNHNS, CDR2 SASEGT. The ends were cut back, 9 bases at V and 0 bases at J, with 12 bases in the middle. The CDR3 has 15 amino acids. Written as DNA, the CDR3 is TGTGCCAGTCGGGACACTCTCTCTGGGGCCAACGTCCTGACTTTC. Its protein product is CASRDTLSGANVLTF.

This clone was observed a handful of times. Other DNA sequences in this sample translate to the same CDR3. V usage is TRBV18 and J usage is TRBJ2-7, with TRBD1 matching over 9 bases. V was pared by 3 bases and J by 4 bases, with 7 bases of the junction left unmatched. The germline gives CDR1 KGHSH, CDR2 LQKENI. CDR3 length: 15 amino acids. The CDR3, as DNA: TGTGCCAGCTCACCCGGGACAGGGCCCACATACGAGCAGTACTTC. This encodes CASSPGTGPTYEQYF.